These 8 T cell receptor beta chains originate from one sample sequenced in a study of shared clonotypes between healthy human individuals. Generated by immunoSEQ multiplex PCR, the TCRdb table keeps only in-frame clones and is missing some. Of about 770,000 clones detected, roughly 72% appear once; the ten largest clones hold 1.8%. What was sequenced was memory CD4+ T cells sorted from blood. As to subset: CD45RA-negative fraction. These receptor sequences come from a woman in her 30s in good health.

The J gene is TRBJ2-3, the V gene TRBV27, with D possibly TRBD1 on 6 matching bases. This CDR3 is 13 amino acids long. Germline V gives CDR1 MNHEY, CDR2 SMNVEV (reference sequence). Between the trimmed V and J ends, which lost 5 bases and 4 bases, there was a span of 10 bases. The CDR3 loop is CASSPEGADTQYF. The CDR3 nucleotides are TGTGCCAGCAGTCCAGAGGGGGCAGATACGCAGTATTTT.

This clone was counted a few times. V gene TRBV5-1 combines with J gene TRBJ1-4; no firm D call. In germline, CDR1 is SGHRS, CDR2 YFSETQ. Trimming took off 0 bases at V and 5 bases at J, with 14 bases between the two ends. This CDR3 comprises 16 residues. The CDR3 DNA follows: TGCGCCAGCAGCTTGGGTTCTGGATCCCCCAATGAAAAACTGTTTTTT. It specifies CASSLGSGSPNEKLFF.

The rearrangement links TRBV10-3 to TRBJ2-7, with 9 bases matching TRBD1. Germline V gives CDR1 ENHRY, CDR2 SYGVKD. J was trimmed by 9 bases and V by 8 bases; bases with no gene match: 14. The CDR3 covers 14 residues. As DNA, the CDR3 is TGTGCCATCGGGGGACAGGGAAGAGGATGGGGGCAGTACTTC. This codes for CAIGGQGRGWGQYF.

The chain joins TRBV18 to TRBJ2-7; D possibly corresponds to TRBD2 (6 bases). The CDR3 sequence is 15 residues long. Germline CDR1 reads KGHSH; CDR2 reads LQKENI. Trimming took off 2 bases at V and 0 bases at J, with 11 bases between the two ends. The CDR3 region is CASSPGGQASYEQYF. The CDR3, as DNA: TGTGCCAGCTCACCAGGAGGGCAGGCCTCCTACGAGCAGTACTTC.

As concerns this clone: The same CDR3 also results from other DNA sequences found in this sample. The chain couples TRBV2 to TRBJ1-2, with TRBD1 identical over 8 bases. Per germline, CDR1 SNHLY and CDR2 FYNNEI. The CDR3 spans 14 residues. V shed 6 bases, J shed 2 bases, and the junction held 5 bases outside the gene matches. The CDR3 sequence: CASSRQGSNYGYTF. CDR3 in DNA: TGTGCCAGCAGCCGACAGGGGTCAAACTATGGCTACACCTTC. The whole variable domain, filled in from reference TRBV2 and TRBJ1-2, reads EPEVTQTPSHQVTQMGQEVILRCVPISNHLYFYWYRQILGQKVEFLVSFYNNEISEKSEIFDDQFSVERPDGSNFTLKIRSTKLEDSAMYFCASSRQGSNYGYTFGSGTRLTVV.

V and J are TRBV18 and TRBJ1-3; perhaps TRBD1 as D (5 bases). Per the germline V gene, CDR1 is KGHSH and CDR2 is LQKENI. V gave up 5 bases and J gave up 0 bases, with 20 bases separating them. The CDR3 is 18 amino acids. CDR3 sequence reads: CASSLDTQGSFSGNTIYF. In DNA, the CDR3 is TGTGCCAGCTCATTGGACACCCAGGGCTCTTTCTCTGGAAACACCATATATTTT.

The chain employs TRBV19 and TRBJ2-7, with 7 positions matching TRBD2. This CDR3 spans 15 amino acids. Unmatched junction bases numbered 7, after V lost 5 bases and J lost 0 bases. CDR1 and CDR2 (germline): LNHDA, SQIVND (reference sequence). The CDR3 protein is CASSAGEGSSYEQYF. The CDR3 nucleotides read TGTGCCAGTAGTGCGGGGGAGGGGAGCTCCTACGAGCAGTACTTC.

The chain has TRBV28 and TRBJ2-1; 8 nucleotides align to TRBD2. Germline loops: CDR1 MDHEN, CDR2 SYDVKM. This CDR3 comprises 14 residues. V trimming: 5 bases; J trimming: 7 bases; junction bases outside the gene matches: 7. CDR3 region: CASSTRGEENEQFF. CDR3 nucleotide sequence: TGTGCCAGCAGTACGCGGGGGGAAGAGAATGAGCAGTTCTTC.